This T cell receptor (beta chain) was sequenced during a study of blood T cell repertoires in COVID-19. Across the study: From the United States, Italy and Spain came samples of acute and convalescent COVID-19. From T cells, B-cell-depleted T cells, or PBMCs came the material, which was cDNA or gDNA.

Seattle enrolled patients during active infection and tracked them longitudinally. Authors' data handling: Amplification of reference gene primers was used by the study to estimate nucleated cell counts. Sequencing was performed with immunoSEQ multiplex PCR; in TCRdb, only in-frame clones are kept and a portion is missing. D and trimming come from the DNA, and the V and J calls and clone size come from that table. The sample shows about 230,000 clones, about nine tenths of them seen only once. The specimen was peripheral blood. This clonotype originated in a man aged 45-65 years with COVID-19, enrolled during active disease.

CDR3 DNA: TGTGCCAGCAGGCGACAGGGGTTGGCAGAGACCCAGTACTTC. This translates into CASRRQGLAETQYF. V gene TRBV6-5 combines with J gene TRBJ2-5; 8 nucleotides match TRBD1. The germline gives CDR1 MNHEY, CDR2 SVGAGI. CDR3 length: 14 residues. The V segment lost 6 bases and the J segment 4 bases; nucleotides outside the gene matches: 7.